A single TCR beta chain is shown here with its context. The antigen is not known. Amplifying from RNA transcripts, the study obtained TCR beta CDR3 regions. Scientists carried out first-round RT-PCR using HTBI primers and then a second-round multiplex PCR. MiXCR, applied by TCRdb to the multiplex PCR reads, yields one record per CDR3 protein. The data hold hundreds of thousands of distinct CDR3 sequences, with just over 40% observed a single time. The data stem from a study of Graves' ophthalmopathy and Graves' hyperthyroidism. Study-level results: Clonotypes were expanded in thyroid at above 0.001 frequency, and most also appeared in blood.

Germline V gives CDR1 SNHLY, CDR2 FYNNEI. V was shortened by 7 bases and J by 18 bases, with 13 bases between the two germline ends. The length of the CDR3 is 10 residues. The sequencing input was peripheral blood. This chain uses TRBV2 with TRBJ1-6; weak D call: TRBD1 (6 bases). The source is an adult man with Graves' ophthalmopathy. The CDR3 protein is CASKPDSYHF. The CDR3 DNA is TGTGCCAGCAAACCGGACAGTTACCACTTT.